This T cell receptor (beta chain) originates from a study of PD-1 blockade in classical Hodgkin lymphoma. Trimming took off 4 bases at V and 1 base at J, with 18 bases between the two ends. The CDR3 spans 17 residues. Germline V lookup: CDR1 SGHRS, CDR2 YFSETQ. The table came from immunoSEQ multiplex PCR; TCRdb's copy has only in-frame clones and leaves some out. The sample has approximately 25,000 clones, about four fifths seen once. Every patient relapsed after autologous stem cell transplantation, and brentuximab vedotin exposure varied. Thawed PBMCs underwent magnetic negative selection to yield purified CD4+ T cells.

This sequence was found in a human donor with classical Hodgkin lymphoma. The V gene is TRBV5-1, the J gene TRBJ1-5; no definite D call. The specimen was CD4+ T cells from blood, collected at baseline. The CDR3 DNA reads TGCGCCAGCAGCCGGACGGGTTTTGGGCAGAGCAATCAGCCCCAGCATTTT. Protein product: CASSRTGFGQSNQPQHF.